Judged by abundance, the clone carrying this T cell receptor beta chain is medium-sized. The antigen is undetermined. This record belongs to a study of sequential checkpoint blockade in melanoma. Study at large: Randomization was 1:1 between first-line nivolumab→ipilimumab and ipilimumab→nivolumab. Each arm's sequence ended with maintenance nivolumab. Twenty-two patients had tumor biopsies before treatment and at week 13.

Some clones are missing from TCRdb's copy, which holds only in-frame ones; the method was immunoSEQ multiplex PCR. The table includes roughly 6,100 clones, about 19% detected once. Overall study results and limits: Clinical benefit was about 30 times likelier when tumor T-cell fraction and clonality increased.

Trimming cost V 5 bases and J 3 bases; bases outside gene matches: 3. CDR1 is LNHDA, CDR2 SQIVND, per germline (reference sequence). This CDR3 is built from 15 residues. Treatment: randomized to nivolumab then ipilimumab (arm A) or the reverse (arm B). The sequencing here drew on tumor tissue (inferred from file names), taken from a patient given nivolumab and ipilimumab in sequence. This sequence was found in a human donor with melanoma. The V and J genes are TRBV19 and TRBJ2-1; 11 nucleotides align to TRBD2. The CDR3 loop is CASSQTSGDYNEQFF. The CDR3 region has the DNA TGTGCCAGTAGTCAGACTAGCGGGGACTACAATGAGCAGTTCTTC. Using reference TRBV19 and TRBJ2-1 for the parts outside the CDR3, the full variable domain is DGGITQSPKYLFRKEGQNVTLSCEQNLNHDAMYWYRQDPGQGLRLIYYSQIVNDFQKGDIAEGYSVSREKKESFPLTVTSAQKNPTAFYLCASSQTSGDYNEQFFGPGTRLTVL.